These 5 T cell receptor beta chains originate from one sample sequenced in a study of blood T cell repertoires in COVID-19. The table came from immunoSEQ multiplex PCR; TCRdb's copy has only in-frame clones and leaves some out. The sample contains approximately 150,000 clones, approximately 90% of which appear only once. The sample consisted of peripheral blood. The receptors come from a man aged 50-60 years who had recovered from COVID-19.

V gene TRBV27 combines with J gene TRBJ2-5, with 10 positions matching TRBD1. Trimming took 6 bases from V and 4 from J; bases not matched to a gene: 8. The V gene's germline CDR1 is MNHEY and CDR2 SMNVEV (reference sequence). The CDR3 runs 15 residues. CDR3 protein: CASRSWDRGLETQYF. The CDR3 region has the DNA TGTGCCAGCAGGTCCTGGGACAGGGGTTTAGAGACCCAGTACTTC.

The V call is TRBV27, the J call TRBJ1-5; 7 bases match TRBD1. Looked up from germline, CDR1 is MNHEY and CDR2 is SMNVEV (reference sequence). J gave up 7 bases and V 2 bases, and 11 bases lay outside the gene matches. CDR3 length: 16 amino acids. The CDR3 nucleotides are TGTGCCAGCAGTTTAGAGGGGGCGCGATATGTACAGCCCCAGCATTTT. This sequence encodes CASSLEGARYVQPQHF.

The rearrangement links TRBV2 to TRBJ1-3; 7 bases fit TRBD1. The CDR3 contains 15 residues. Germline lookup yields CDR1 SNHLY and CDR2 FYNNEI. The J segment lost 2 bases and the V segment lost 3 bases, leaving 4 bases of the junction unmatched. The CDR3, as DNA: TGTGCCAGCAGTGAGATTGACAGGGCTGGAAACACCATATATTTT. Residues: CASSEIDRAGNTIYF. The full variable domain, completed using reference TRBV2 and TRBJ1-3, is EPEVTQTPSHQVTQMGQEVILRCVPISNHLYFYWYRQILGQKVEFLVSFYNNEISEKSEIFDDQFSVERPDGSNFTLKIRSTKLEDSAMYFCASSEIDRAGNTIYFGEGSWLTVV.

This chain joins TRBV2 and TRBJ2-7; 9 bases map to TRBD2. Germline V gene lookup returns CDR1 SNHLY and CDR2 FYNNEI. V was clipped by 4 bases and J by 4 bases; unmatched bases: 8. The CDR3 runs to 15 residues. The CDR3 reads CASSGGGLATYEQYF. CDR3 bases: TGTGCCAGCAGTGGGGGGGGACTAGCTACGTACGAGCAGTACTTC.

The rearrangement joins TRBV11-2 to TRBJ2-7; D perhaps matches TRBD2 (6 bases). The germline gives CDR1 SGHAT, CDR2 FQNNGV. V dropped 4 bases and J dropped 2 bases, with 15 bases sitting between them. The CDR3 spans 15 residues. The CDR3 region has the DNA TGTGCCAGCAGCTCCTTCCTGGCGGGACCCTACGAGCAGTACTTC. Protein product: CASSSFLAGPYEQYF.